The present T cell receptor beta chain was sequenced within a study of cytomegalovirus exposure and HLA in healthy donors. Study context: Out of around 360 genotyped donors, approximately 84% belonged to the Caucasian-associated ancestry cluster.

Study-wide findings and caveats: Being indistinguishable, some V segments were excluded, TRBV6-2 and TRBV6-3 among them.

Primers included in the PCR were 60 Vbeta and 13 Jbeta primers. Profiled with immunoSEQ multiplex PCR; TCRdb holds only in-frame clones, not every one. Here the sample spans some 150,000 clones, more than 80% being singletons. The CDR3 has 16 residues. The germline V gene has CDR1 SGDLS and CDR2 YYNGEE. After removal of 3 bases from V and 4 bases from J, the junction contained 5 bases not matched to a gene. In regard to this clone: Its antigen is undetermined.

The J gene is TRBJ2-1, the V gene TRBV9; 12 bases align to TRBD2. The receptor was derived from a young woman in good health and CMV-seropositive. The sample comprised PBMCs. CDR3 nucleotide sequence: TGTGCCAGCAGCGAGACTAGCGGGGGAGCGTACAATGAGCAGTTCTTC. Encoded protein: CASSETSGGAYNEQFF.